This TCR beta chain was sequenced in a study of T cells in localized non-small cell lung cancer. Study-wide findings and caveats: Uninvolved adjacent lung showed the highest T cell clonality, exceeding tumor.

Comment on this clone: As yet, its antigen is unknown.

Clones were read by immunoSEQ multiplex PCR, and TCRdb kept only the in-frame ones, dropping some. The sample holds roughly 34,000 clones, approximately 86% seen once. Trimming shortened V by 2 bases and J by 4 bases, and 8 bases separated the two germline ends. The CDR3 runs 14 residues. Germline CDR1 ENHRY, CDR2 SYGVKD. The TCR originated in a man between 40 and 70 years old with stage III lung adenocarcinoma. The chain couples TRBV10-3 to TRBJ1-4; no clear D gene. Sequencing was performed on peripheral blood mononuclear cells, taken before any cancer treatment. CDR3 coding DNA: TGTGCCATCAGTGAGGGACGGATTAATGAAAAACTGTTTTTT. It encodes CAISEGRINEKLFF.